Below are 25 T cell receptor beta chains sequenced from a single sample in a study of Graves' ophthalmopathy and Graves' hyperthyroidism. The TCR beta CDR3 regions underwent amplification from RNA transcripts. First-round RT-PCR used HTBI primers; second-round multiplex PCR followed. TCRdb re-analysed the multiplex PCR reads in MiXCR, keeping a single row per CDR3 protein. The sample carries about 700,000 distinct CDR3 sequences, about 44% recorded once. The material sequenced was peripheral blood. The source is an adult man with Graves' ophthalmopathy.

J is TRBJ1-1 and V is TRBV2; TRBD1 is a possible D gene (5 bases). V was shortened by 5 bases and J by 7 bases, with 17 bases between the two germline ends. Germline lookup yields CDR1 SNHLY and CDR2 FYNNEI. The CDR3 spans 14 residues. The CDR3: CASSHGRGSGEAFF. The CDR3 bases are TGTGCCAGCAGTCATGGCCGGGGGAGTGGTGAAGCTTTCTTT.

Here the CDR3 reads CASSPGQLETQYF. CDR3 DNA: TGTGCCAGCAGCCCGGGACAGCTGGAGACCCAGTACTTC. The rearrangement uses TRBV5-8 and TRBJ2-5; 7 bases fit TRBD1. The CDR3 runs to 13 residues. Germline V gene lookup returns CDR1 SGHTS and CDR2 YDEGEE. The V and J ends lost 4 bases and 5 bases, in that order; junction bases with no gene match: 5.

This clonotype was picked up many times. The chain has TRBV5-1 and TRBJ2-7; 7 bases align to TRBD2. Germline V gene data show CDR1 as SGHRS and CDR2 as YFSETQ. The CDR3 loop spans 14 amino acids. V trimming: 1 base; J trimming: 5 bases; junction bases outside the gene matches: 6. The CDR3 here is CASSLFGSGNEQYF. The CDR3 bases are TGCGCCAGCAGCTTGTTCGGGAGCGGGAACGAGCAGTACTTC.

This chain's CDR3 is CASSSVGPNYGYTF. As DNA, the CDR3 is TGTGCCAGCAGCAGCGTCGGTCCTAACTATGGCTACACCTTC. The chain employs TRBV7-2 and TRBJ1-2, with D unclear. Germline-derived CDR1 and CDR2 are SGHTA and FQGNSA. The germline V and J ends were trimmed by 5 bases and 0 bases, with 10 bases remaining between them. The CDR3 has 14 residues. Full variable domain (missing parts from reference TRBV7-2 and TRBJ1-2): GAGVSQSPSNKVTEKGKDVELRCDPISGHTALYWYRQSLGQGLEFLIYFQGNSAPDKSGLPSDRFSAERTGGSVSTLTIQRTQQEDSAVYLCASSSVGPNYGYTFGSGTRLTVV.

This clonotype has ten or more counts. The chain couples TRBV6-5 to TRBJ1-2; D is ambiguous. Looked up from germline, CDR1 is MNHEY and CDR2 is SVGAGI. CDR3 length equals 14 residues. V lost 2 bases and J lost 9, with 16 bases in between. The CDR3 DNA sequence: TGTGCCAGCAGTTACACCGACACCGGTGTCAGCTACACCTTC. Protein product: CASSYTDTGVSYTF.

This clonotype was found many times. The J gene is TRBJ2-5, the V gene TRBV12-3 or TRBV12-4, with 8 positions matching TRBD2. V shed 7 bases and J 5 bases; nucleotides not matched to a gene: 9. This CDR3 has 14 amino acids. The CDR3 is CASTLSGSTETQYF. CDR3 bases: TGTGCCAGCACCCTCAGCGGGAGTACGGAGACCCAGTACTTC.

A remark on this clonotype: The junction differs from germline at one of its ends, possibly a read error. The rearrangement links TRBV24-1 to TRBJ1-5, with D perhaps matching TRBD1 (5 bases). Germline loops: CDR1 KGHDR, CDR2 SFDVKD. This CDR3 is 14 amino acids long. The CDR3 here is CASSPDSLNQPQHF. CDR3 DNA sequence: TGTGCCAGCAGTCCCGACAGTCTCAATCAGCCCCAGCATTTT.

The chain carries TRBV2 and TRBJ1-5; 7 nucleotides match TRBD1. Germline V gives CDR1 SNHLY, CDR2 FYNNEI. The J segment lost 3 bases and the V segment lost 6 bases, leaving 5 bases of the junction unmatched. CDR3 length: 14 residues. CDR3 amino acids: CASRETGSNQPQHF. The CDR3 bases are TGTGCCAGCAGAGAGACAGGGTCCAATCAGCCCCAGCATTTT. Looking up the rest from reference TRBV2 and TRBJ1-5 gives the full variable domain: EPEVTQTPSHQVTQMGQEVILRCVPISNHLYFYWYRQILGQKVEFLVSFYNNEISEKSEIFDDQFSVERPDGSNFTLKIRSTKLEDSAMYFCASRETGSNQPQHFGDGTRLSIL.

The sample holds many counts of this clonotype. An end of the junction differs from the germline gene, which may be a read error. The V call is TRBV19, the J call TRBJ1-5; no clear D. Germline CDR1 and CDR2: LNHDA and SQIVND (reference sequence). The CDR3 has 15 residues. CDR3 loop: CASKRLAWEYQPQHF. In DNA, the CDR3 is TGTGCCAGTAAACGTCTCGCTTGGGAATATCAACCCCAGCATTTT.

This clonotype was seen repeatedly, ten times or more. This sequence joins TRBV20-1 and TRBJ1-4; D ambiguous. This CDR3 spans 14 amino acids. With 4 bases removed from V and 6 bases from J, the gap between germline ends came to 15 bases. Germline values: CDR1 DFQATT, CDR2 SNEGSKA (reference sequence). The CDR3: CSATRSPGDEKLFF. The CDR3 bases are TGCAGTGCTACGCGGTCTCCTGGGGATGAAAAACTGTTTTTT.

The rearrangement uses TRBV19 and TRBJ2-7; D is possibly TRBD2 (6 bases). Germline V CDR1 and CDR2: LNHDA, SQIVND (reference sequence). This CDR3 has 14 residues. Trimming removed 3 bases from V and 4 bases from J, with 13 bases in between. The CDR3, as DNA: TGTGCCAGTAGTATGGCCGCGGGGCCTTACGAGCAGTACTTC. It yields the protein CASSMAAGPYEQYF.

This chain uses TRBV25-1 with TRBJ1-6, with D uncertain. V shed 5 bases and J shed 8 bases, with 16 bases lying between them. The CDR3 contains 15 residues. CDR1 is MGHDK, CDR2 SYGVNS, per germline. The CDR3 coding sequence is TGTGCCAGCAGTTCCACTACCACATATGATTCACCCCTCCACTTT. Protein: CASSSTTTYDSPLHF.

The DNA for the CDR3 is TGTGCCTGGAGTTCCGGACTAGCGGGAACGGGGGAGACCCAGTACTTC. It codes for CAWSSGLAGTGETQYF. The rearrangement links TRBV10-3 to TRBJ2-5; 12 positions match TRBD2. Unmatched junction bases numbered 15, after V lost 11 bases and J lost 5 bases. The CDR3 is 16 amino acids. CDR1 ENHRY and CDR2 SYGVKD come from the germline V gene.

The CDR3 DNA is TGTGCCAGTAGTGGGGTAGCGGCCCGGGAAGAGACCCAGTACTTC. Its protein product is CASSGVAAREETQYF. The chain has TRBV19 and TRBJ2-5, with TRBD2 as a possible D gene (6 bases). CDR3 length: 15 amino acids. V gave up 5 bases and J gave up 3 bases, with 16 bases separating them. CDR1 is LNHDA, CDR2 SQIVND, per germline (reference sequence).

The V call is TRBV7-3, the J call TRBJ2-5; 8 nucleotides line up with TRBD2. V shed 5 bases, J shed 7 bases, and the junction held 9 bases outside the gene matches. CDR1 SGHTA and CDR2 FQGTGA come from the germline V gene. The CDR3 runs 14 residues. The chain's CDR3 is CASSLSGGVRTQYF. The CDR3 DNA reads as TGTGCCAGCAGCCTATCGGGGGGGGTGAGGACCCAGTACTTC.

The J gene is TRBJ2-7, the V gene TRBV2; 9 bases are a match to TRBD2. The CDR3 length is 15 residues. V lost 5 bases, J lost 4 bases, and 9 bases stayed unmatched. Germline CDR1 and CDR2: SNHLY and FYNNEI. This CDR3 is CASSPLALAGYEQYF. The CDR3 DNA is TGTGCCAGCAGTCCCCTTGCCCTAGCGGGGTACGAGCAGTACTTC. The full variable domain, in which reference TRBV2 and TRBJ2-7 provide the parts outside the CDR3, is EPEVTQTPSHQVTQMGQEVILRCVPISNHLYFYWYRQILGQKVEFLVSFYNNEISEKSEIFDDQFSVERPDGSNFTLKIRSTKLEDSAMYFCASSPLALAGYEQYFGPGTRLTVT.

This clonotype has ten or more counts. The J gene is TRBJ1-4, the V gene TRBV2; no firm D call. The CDR3 totals 14 residues. Trimming left V 7 bases short and J 6 bases short, with 15 bases between. In germline, CDR1 is SNHLY, CDR2 FYNNEI. The CDR3 protein is CASTLMVLDEKLFF. The CDR3 nucleotides read TGTGCCAGCACCCTGATGGTCTTAGATGAAAAACTGTTTTTT.

As to this clonotype: The junction departs from germline at one end; a sequencing error may be responsible. The V call is TRBV10-3, the J call TRBJ1-4, with 7 bases identical to TRBD1. There are 15 residues in the CDR3. In germline, CDR1 is ENHRY, CDR2 SYGVKD. In DNA form, the CDR3 reads TGTGCCAGCAGTGCCAGACAGGGTGCTAATGAAAAACTGTTTTTT. Protein: CASSARQGANEKLFF.

The rearrangement uses TRBV9 and TRBJ1-2; D is perhaps TRBD1 (5 bases). The CDR3 loop spans 14 amino acids. The germline CDR1 and CDR2 sequences are SGDLS and YYNGEE. V was shortened by 3 bases and J by 2 bases, with 11 bases between the two germline ends. CDR3 amino acids: CASSAGLGNYGYTF. As DNA, the CDR3 is TGTGCCAGCAGCGCAGGGCTCGGGAACTATGGCTACACCTTC.

V and J are TRBV20-1 and TRBJ1-5; weak D call: TRBD1 (5 bases). The CDR3 is made up of 14 amino acids. V was clipped by 4 bases and J by 7 bases, with 17 bases between them. The germline CDR1 and CDR2 sequences are DFQATT and SNEGSKA (reference sequence). DNA for the CDR3: TGCAGTGCTACGGTGACAGACCCGTGGCAGCCCCAGCATTTT. This encodes CSATVTDPWQPQHF.

This chain links TRBV7-2 with TRBJ2-7; 8 bases are a match to TRBD2. V shed 5 bases and J 2 bases; nucleotides not matched to a gene: 29. This CDR3 has 22 amino acids. CDR1 is SGHTA and CDR2 is FQGNSA in the germline V gene. CDR3 nucleotide sequence: TGTGCCAGCAGCCGAGACCAGACTAGCGTTAGTGGGGGGTTGACTGCCCCCTACGAGCAGTACTTC. Its translation is CASSRDQTSVSGGLTAPYEQYF.

Remarks on this clonotype: The junction shows a germline mismatch at one end, possibly a read error. This rearrangement joins TRBV10-3 to TRBJ2-5; 10 bases align to TRBD2. The germline gives CDR1 ENHRY, CDR2 SYGVKD. This CDR3 has 18 amino acids. DNA of the CDR3: TGTGCCAGCAGTACGTCAGGGCTTCTAGCGGGAGATGGAGAGGCCCAGTACTTC. This codes for CASSTSGLLAGDGEAQYF.

As regards this clonotype: Without the conserved terminal phenylalanine or tryptophan, this CDR3 likely stems from a read error. The rearrangement joins TRBV11-2 to TRBJ2-5; D assignment may be TRBD1 or TRBD2 (5 bases each). This CDR3 contains 13 residues. The germline V gene encodes CDR1 SGHAT and CDR2 FQNNGV. With 4 bases removed from V and 5 bases from J, the gap between germline ends came to 11 bases. The CDR3 is CASSSGTYETQYC. The CDR3 DNA reads as TGTGCCAGCAGCTCCGGGACCTACGAGACCCAGTACTGC.

On this clonotype: This may come from a read error, since a much larger clone is one base off. The chain uses TRBV29-1 and TRBJ2-7; TRBD2 agrees at 10 bases. The germline gives CDR1 SQVTM, CDR2 ANQGSEA. The CDR3 sequence is 16 residues long. J lost 6 bases, V lost 0 bases, and 11 bases had no gene match. CDR3: CSVEDEAGGRIFEQYF. In nucleotides, the CDR3 is TGCAGCGTTGAAGACGAAGCGGGAGGGCGGATTTTCGAGCAGTACTTC.

Details on this clonotype: Relative to the germline gene, one junction end is altered; a read error may explain this. The rearrangement links TRBV2 to TRBJ2-5; the D gene is possibly TRBD2 (6 bases). Germline V gene data show CDR1 as SNHLY and CDR2 as FYNNEI. This CDR3 is built from 14 residues. As DNA, the CDR3 is TGTGCCAGCTCGGGACGGACTCCGGGGGAGATCCAGTACTTC. This translates into CASSGRTPGEIQYF. Variable domain in full (rest from reference TRBV2 and TRBJ2-5): EPEVTQTPSHQVTQMGQEVILRCVPISNHLYFYWYRQILGQKVEFLVSFYNNEISEKSEIFDDQFSVERPDGSNFTLKIRSTKLEDSAMYFCASSGRTPGEIQYFGPGTRLLVL.